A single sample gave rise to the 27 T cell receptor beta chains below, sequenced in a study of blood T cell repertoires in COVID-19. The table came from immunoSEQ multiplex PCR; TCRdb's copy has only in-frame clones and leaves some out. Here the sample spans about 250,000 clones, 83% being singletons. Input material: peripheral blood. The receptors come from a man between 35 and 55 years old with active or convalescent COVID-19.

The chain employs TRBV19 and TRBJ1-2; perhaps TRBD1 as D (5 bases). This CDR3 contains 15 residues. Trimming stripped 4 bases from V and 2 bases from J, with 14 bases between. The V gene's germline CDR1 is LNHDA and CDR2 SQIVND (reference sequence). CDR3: CASSTRQGVNYGYTF. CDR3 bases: TGTGCCAGTAGTACCCGTCAGGGCGTGAACTATGGCTACACCTTC.

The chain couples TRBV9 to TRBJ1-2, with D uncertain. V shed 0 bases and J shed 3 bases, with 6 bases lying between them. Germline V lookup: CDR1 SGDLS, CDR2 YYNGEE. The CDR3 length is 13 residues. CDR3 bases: TGTGCCAGCAGCGTAGTTACAGACTATGGCTACACCTTC. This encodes CASSVVTDYGYTF.

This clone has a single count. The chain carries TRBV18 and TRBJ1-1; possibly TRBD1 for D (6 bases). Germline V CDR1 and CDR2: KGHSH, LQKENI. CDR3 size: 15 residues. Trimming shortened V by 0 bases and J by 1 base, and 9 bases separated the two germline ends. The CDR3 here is CASSPPVGGNTEAFF. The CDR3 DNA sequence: TGTGCCAGCTCACCACCGGTAGGGGGGAACACTGAAGCTTTCTTT.

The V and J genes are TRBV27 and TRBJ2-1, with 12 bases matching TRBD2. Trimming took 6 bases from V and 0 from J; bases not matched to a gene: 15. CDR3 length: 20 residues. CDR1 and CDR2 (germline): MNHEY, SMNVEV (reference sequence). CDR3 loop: CASSPHTGLAGGGSYNEQFF. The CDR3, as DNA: TGTGCCAGCAGCCCCCATACCGGGCTAGCGGGGGGGGGCTCCTACAATGAGCAGTTCTTC.

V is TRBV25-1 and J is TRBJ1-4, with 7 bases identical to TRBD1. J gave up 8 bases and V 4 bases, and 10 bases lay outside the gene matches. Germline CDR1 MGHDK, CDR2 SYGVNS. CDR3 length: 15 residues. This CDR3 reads CASSVGQKVREKLFF. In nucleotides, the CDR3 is TGTGCCAGCAGTGTGGGACAGAAGGTACGCGAAAAACTGTTTTTT. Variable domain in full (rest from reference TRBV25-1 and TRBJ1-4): EADIYQTPRYLVIGTGKKITLECSQTMGHDKMYWYQQDPGMELHLIHYSYGVNSTEKGDLSSESTVSRIRTEHFPLTLESARPSHTSQYLCASSVGQKVREKLFFGSGTQLSVL.

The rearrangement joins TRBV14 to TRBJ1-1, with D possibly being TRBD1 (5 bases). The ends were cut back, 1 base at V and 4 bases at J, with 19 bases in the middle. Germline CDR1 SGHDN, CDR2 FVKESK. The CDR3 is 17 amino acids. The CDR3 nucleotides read TGTGCCAGCAGCCAAGGATTGGGACGGGGGGTTGGCACTGAAGCTTTCTTT. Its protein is CASSQGLGRGVGTEAFF.

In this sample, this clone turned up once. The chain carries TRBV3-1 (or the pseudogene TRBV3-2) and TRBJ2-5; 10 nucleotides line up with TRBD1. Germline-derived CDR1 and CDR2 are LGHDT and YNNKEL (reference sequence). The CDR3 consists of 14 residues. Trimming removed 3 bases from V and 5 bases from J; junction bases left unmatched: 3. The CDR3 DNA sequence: TGTGCCAGCAGCCAGACAGGGGGCGGGGAGACCCAGTACTTC. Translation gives CASSQTGGGETQYF.

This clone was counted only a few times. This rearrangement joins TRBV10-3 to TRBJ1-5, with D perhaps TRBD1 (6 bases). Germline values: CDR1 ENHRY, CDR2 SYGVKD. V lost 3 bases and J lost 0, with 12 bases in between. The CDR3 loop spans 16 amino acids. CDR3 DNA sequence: TGTGCCATCAGTGACCCACAGGGTTATAGCAATCAGCCCCAGCATTTT. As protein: CAISDPQGYSNQPQHF.

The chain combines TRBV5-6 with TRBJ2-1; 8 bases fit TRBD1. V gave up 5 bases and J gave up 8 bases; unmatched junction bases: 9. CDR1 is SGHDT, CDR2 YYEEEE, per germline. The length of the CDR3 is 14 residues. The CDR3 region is CASSHSRGRDEQFF. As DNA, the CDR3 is TGTGCCAGCAGTCATTCCAGGGGGCGAGATGAGCAGTTCTTC. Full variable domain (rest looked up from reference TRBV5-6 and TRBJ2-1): DAGVTQSPTHLIKTRGQQVTLRCSPKSGHDTVSWYQQALGQGPQFIFQYYEEEERQRGNFPDRFSGHQFPNYSSELNVNALLLGDSALYLCASSHSRGRDEQFFGPGTRLTVL.

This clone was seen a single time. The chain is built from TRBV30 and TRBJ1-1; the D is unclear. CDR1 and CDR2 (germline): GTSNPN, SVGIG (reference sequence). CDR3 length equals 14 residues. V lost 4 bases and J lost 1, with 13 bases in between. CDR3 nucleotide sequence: TGTGCCTGGATTCCATACCAGGAGAACACTGAAGCTTTCTTT. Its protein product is CAWIPYQENTEAFF.

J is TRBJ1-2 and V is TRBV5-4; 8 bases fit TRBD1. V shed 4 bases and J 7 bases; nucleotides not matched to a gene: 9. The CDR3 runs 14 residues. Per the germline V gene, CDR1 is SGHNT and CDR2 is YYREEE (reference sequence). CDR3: CASSLSQGARGYTF. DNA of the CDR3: TGTGCCAGCAGCCTCTCTCAGGGGGCCCGTGGCTACACCTTC. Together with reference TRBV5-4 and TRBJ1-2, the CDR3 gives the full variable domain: ETGVTQSPTHLIKTRGQQVTLRCSSQSGHNTVSWYQQALGQGPQFIFQYYREEENGRGNFPPRFSGLQFPNYSSELNVNALELDDSALYLCASSLSQGARGYTFGSGTRLTVV.

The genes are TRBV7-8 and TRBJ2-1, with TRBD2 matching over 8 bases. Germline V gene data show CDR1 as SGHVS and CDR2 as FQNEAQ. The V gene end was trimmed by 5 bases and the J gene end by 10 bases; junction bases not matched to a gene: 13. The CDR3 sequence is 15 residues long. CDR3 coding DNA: TGTGCCAGCAGCATGGCGGGGGGCCTGACGGGGGAGCAGTTCTTC. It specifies CASSMAGGLTGEQFF.

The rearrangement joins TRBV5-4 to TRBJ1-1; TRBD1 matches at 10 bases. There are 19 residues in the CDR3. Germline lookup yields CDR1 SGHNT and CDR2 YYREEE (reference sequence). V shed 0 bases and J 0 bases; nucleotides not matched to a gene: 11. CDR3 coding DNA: TGTGCCAGCAGCTTGGAGAGACAGGGGGCGTTGTCTATGAACACTGAAGCTTTCTTT. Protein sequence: CASSLERQGALSMNTEAFF.

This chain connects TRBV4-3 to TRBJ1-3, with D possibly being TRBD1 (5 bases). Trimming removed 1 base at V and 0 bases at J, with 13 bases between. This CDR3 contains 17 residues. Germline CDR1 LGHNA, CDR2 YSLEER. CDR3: CASSQAYRSYSGNTIYF. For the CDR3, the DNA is TGCGCCAGCAGCCAAGCGTACAGGAGCTACTCTGGAAACACCATATATTTT.

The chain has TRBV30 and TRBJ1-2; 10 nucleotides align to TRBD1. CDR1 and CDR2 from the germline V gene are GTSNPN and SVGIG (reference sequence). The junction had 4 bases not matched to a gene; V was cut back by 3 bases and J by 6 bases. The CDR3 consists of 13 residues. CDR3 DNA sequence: TGTGCCTGGAGGACAGGGGGCGCCCATGGCTACACCTTC. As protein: CAWRTGGAHGYTF.

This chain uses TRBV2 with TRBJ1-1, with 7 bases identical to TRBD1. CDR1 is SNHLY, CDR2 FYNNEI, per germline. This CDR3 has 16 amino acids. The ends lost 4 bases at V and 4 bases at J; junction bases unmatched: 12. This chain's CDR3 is CASSGAPGQTITEAFF. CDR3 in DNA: TGTGCCAGCAGTGGAGCGCCGGGACAGACAATCACTGAAGCTTTCTTT.

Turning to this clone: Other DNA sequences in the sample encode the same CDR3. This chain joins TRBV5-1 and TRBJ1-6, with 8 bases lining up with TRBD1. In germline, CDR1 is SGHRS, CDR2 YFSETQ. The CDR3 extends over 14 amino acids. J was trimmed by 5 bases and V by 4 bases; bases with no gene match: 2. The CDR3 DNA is TGCGCCAGCAGCGGGACAGGAGATAATTCACCCCTCCACTTT. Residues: CASSGTGDNSPLHF.

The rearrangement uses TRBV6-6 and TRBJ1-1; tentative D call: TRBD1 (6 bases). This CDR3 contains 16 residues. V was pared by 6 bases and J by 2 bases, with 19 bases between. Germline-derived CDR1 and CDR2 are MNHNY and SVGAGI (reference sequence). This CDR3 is CASRDRGGGLNTEAFF. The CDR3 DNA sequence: TGTGCCAGCAGGGACCGTGGGGGGGGCCTAAACACTGAAGCTTTCTTT.

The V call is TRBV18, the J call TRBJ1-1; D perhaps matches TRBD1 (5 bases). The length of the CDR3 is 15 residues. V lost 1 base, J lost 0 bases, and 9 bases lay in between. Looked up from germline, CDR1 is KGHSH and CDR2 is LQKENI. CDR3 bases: TGTGCCAGCTCACCACGACCGGGGGTGAACACTGAAGCTTTCTTT. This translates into CASSPRPGVNTEAFF.

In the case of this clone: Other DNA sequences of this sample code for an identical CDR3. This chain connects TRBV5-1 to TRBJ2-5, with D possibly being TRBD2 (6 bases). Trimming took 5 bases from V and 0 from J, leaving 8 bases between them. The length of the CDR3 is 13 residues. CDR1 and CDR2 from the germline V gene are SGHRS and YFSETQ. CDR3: CASSGGDQETQYF. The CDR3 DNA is TGCGCCAGCAGTGGCGGGGACCAAGAGACCCAGTACTTC.

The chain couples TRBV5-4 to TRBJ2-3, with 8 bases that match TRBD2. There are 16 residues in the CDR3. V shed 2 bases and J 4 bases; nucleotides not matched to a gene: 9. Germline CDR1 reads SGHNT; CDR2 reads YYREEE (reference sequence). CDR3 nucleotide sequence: TGTGCCAGCAGCTTATCCCGGACTAGCCCCTCAGATACGCAGTATTTT. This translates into CASSLSRTSPSDTQYF.

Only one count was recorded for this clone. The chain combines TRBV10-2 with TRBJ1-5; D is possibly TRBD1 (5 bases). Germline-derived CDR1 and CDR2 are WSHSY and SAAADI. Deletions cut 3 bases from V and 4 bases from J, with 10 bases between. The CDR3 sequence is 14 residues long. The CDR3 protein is CASSEQDPNQPQHF. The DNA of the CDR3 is TGCGCCAGCAGTGAACAGGATCCTAATCAGCCCCAGCATTTT.

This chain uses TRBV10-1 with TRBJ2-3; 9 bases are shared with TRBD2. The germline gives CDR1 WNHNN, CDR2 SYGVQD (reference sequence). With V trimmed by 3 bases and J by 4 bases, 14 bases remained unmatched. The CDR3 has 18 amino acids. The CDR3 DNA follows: TGCGCCAGCAGTGACACCTCCGGGGCGGGAGGGCCCCCAGATACGCAGTATTTT. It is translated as CASSDTSGAGGPPDTQYF.

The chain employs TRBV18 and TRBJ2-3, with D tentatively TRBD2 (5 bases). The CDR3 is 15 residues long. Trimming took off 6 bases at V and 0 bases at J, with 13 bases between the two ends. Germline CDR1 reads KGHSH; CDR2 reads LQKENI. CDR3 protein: CASSPGEGSTDTQYF. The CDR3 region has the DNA TGTGCCAGCTCCCCCGGAGAGGGAAGCACAGATACGCAGTATTTT. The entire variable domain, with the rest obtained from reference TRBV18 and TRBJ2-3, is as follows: NAGVMQNPRHLVRRRGQEARLRCSPMKGHSHVYWYRQLPEEGLKFMVYLQKENIIDESGMPKERFSAEFPKEGPSILRIQQVVRGDSAAYFCASSPGEGSTDTQYFGPGTRLTVL.

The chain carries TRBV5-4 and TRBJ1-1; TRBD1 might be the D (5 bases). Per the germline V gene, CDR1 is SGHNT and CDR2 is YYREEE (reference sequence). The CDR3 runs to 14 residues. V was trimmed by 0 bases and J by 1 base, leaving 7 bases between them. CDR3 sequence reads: CASSLAGRNTEAFF. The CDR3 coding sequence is TGTGCCAGCAGCTTGGCAGGGCGGAACACTGAAGCTTTCTTT. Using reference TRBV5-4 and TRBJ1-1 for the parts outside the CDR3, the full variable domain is ETGVTQSPTHLIKTRGQQVTLRCSSQSGHNTVSWYQQALGQGPQFIFQYYREEENGRGNFPPRFSGLQFPNYSSELNVNALELDDSALYLCASSLAGRNTEAFFGQGTRLTVV.

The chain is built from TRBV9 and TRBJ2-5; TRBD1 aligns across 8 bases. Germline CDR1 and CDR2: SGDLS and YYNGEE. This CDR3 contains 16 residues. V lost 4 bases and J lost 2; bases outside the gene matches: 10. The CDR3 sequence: CASSLYGQGGQETQYF. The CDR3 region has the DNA TGTGCCAGCAGCCTATACGGACAGGGAGGTCAAGAGACCCAGTACTTC. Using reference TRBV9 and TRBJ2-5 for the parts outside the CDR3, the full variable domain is DSGVTQTPKHLITATGQRVTLRCSPRSGDLSVYWYQQSLDQGLQFLIQYYNGEERAKGNILERFSAQQFPDLHSELNLSSLELGDSALYFCASSLYGQGGQETQYFGPGTRLLVL.

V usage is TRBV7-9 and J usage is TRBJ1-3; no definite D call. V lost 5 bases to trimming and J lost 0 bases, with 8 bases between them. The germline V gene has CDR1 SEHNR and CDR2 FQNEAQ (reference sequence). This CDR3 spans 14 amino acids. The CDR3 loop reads CASSASGSGNTIYF. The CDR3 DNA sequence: TGTGCCAGCAGCGCCTCGGGCTCTGGAAACACCATATATTTT.